This record covers a single T cell receptor beta chain. Mismatch with germline at one junction end may stem from a read error. The entire patient cohort was treatment-naive prior to thyroid surgery. This CDR3 contains 13 residues. CDR1 and CDR2 from the germline V gene are KGHDR and SFDVKD. The record originates from a study of metastatic and nonmetastatic thyroid tumors. TCRdb used MiXCR to call clones anew from the PCR reads. The table includes around 64,000 clones, 4% to 4.5% detected once. The material sequenced was blood. The sequence came from a female donor with papillary thyroid cancer or a benign thyroid nodule (not recorded which). Some clones in this sample may be carry-over from other donors' samples. This chain connects TRBV24-1 to TRBJ2-5; D unclear. For the CDR3, the DNA is TGTGCCAGCAGTTTACGGATAGAAGAGACCCAGTACTTC. It translates to CASSLRIEETQYF.